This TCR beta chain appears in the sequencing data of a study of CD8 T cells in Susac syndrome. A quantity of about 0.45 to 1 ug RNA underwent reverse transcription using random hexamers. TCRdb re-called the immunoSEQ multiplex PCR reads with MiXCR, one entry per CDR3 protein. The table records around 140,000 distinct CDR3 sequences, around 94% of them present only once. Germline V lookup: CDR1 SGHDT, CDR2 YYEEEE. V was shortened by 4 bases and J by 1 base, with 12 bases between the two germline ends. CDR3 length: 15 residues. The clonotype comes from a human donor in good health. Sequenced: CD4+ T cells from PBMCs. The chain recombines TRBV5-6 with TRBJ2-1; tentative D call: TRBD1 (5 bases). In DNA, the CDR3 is TGTGCCAGCAGCGAGCTAGGGGCATCCTACAATGAGCAGTTCTTC. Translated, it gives CASSELGASYNEQFF. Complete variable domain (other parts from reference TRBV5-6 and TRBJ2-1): DAGVTQSPTHLIKTRGQQVTLRCSPKSGHDTVSWYQQALGQGPQFIFQYYEEEERQRGNFPDRFSGHQFPNYSSELNVNALLLGDSALYLCASSELGASYNEQFFGPGTRLTVL.